Included here is one T cell receptor beta chain sequence, with context. Its target is not known. One end of the junction varies from germline; a read error may be responsible. This sample stems from a study of shared clonotypes between healthy human individuals. Notes on the study in general: There were few donors, and this limited the genetic and exposure-history diversity represented.

CD4+ cell separation produced CD45RA+ naive and CD45RA-negative memory subsets. There are 16 residues in the CDR3. Germline-derived CDR1 and CDR2 are MDHEN and SYDVKM. The assay was immunoSEQ multiplex PCR, and TCRdb's table has in-frame clones only and misses some. This table has about 660,000 clones, approximately 79% appearing once. V is TRBV28 and J is TRBJ1-5; D may be TRBD1 (5 bases). The clonotype originates from a woman in her 30s in good health. Sequencing used memory CD4+ T cells sorted from blood. Subset described: CD45RA-negative fraction. This CDR3 reads CASSLVLPGSTQPQHF. CDR3 sequence (DNA): TGTGCCAGCAGCCTCGTATTACCAGGGAGCACTCAGCCCCAGCATTTT.